This is a list of T cell receptor beta chains from one sample in a study of cytomegalovirus exposure and HLA in healthy donors. Method: immunoSEQ multiplex PCR; TCRdb's copy keeps in-frame clones and lacks some. The profile shows 150,000 or so clones, 78% of them singletons. What was sequenced was PBMCs. The receptors here all came from a man aged 35 to 55 in good health and CMV-seropositive. The CDR3 runs from the conserved cysteine through the conserved F or W. D genes are given only for firm matches. The size of a clone is reported for some rows only, either as once, few or many, or as a class for expanded clones.

clone size	D gene	V gene	J gene	CDR3 protein	CDR3 DNA
-	TRBD2	TRBV4-3	TRBJ2-3	CASSQSTSAVSTQYF	TGCGCCAGCAGCCAGTCGACTAGCGCGGTCAGTACGCAGTATTTT
-	TRBD1	TRBV27	TRBJ1-5	CASRTGYSNQPQHF	TGTGCCAGTAGGACAGGGTATAGCAATCAGCCCCAGCATTTT
-	TRBD2	TRBV29-1	TRBJ2-1	CSAIGAGGPQVVEQFF	TGCAGCGCCATTGGAGCGGGAGGGCCCCAAGTAGTTGAGCAGTTCTTC
few	-	TRBV19	TRBJ1-5	CASGSGVNQPQHF	TGTGCCAGTGGGTCAGGGGTCAATCAGCCCCAGCATTTT
few	-	TRBV5-4	TRBJ2-3	CASSPGITTDTQYF	TGTGCCAGCAGCCCCGGGATTACGACAGATACGCAGTATTTT
few	TRBD2	TRBV30	TRBJ2-1	CAARGTSVYNEQFF	TGTGCCGCGCGGGGGACTAGCGTGTACAATGAGCAGTTCTTC
-	TRBD2	TRBV7-9	TRBJ2-7	CASSPGGGYGQYF	TGTGCCAGCAGCCCCGGGGGAGGGTACGGGCAGTACTTC
-	-	TRBV28	TRBJ1-1	CASSQPGLKGTEAFF	TGTGCCAGCAGTCAACCGGGACTTAAAGGGACTGAAGCTTTCTTT
-	TRBD1	TRBV5-1	TRBJ2-7	CASSPGDRTGPSEQYF	TGCGCCAGCAGCCCTGGGGATAGGACAGGCCCTTCGGAGCAGTACTTC
-	TRBD1	TRBV10-3	TRBJ2-7	CAISEGQGQNEQYF	TGTGCCATCAGTGAGGGACAGGGCCAGAACGAGCAGTACTTC
few	TRBD2	TRBV30	TRBJ2-3	CAWSRSRLAGADTQYF	TGTGCCTGGAGTAGATCAAGGCTAGCGGGAGCAGATACGCAGTATTTT
-	-	TRBV18	TRBJ2-1	CASSPDSYNEQFF	TGTGCCAGCTCACCGGACAGCTACAATGAGCAGTTCTTC
-	-	TRBV5-1	TRBJ2-5	CASSYSSLQETQYF	TGCGCCAGCAGCTACTCGAGCCTCCAAGAGACCCAGTACTTC
-	-	TRBV6-6	TRBJ1-5	CASSYQFPSNQPQHF	TGTGCCAGCAGTTACCAGTTTCCTAGCAATCAGCCCCAGCATTTT
-	-	TRBV7-9	TRBJ1-1	CASSREDTEAFF	TGTGCCAGCAGCCGAGAAGACACTGAAGCTTTCTTT
-	-	TRBV9	TRBJ2-1	CASSVVGARNEQFF	TGTGCCAGCAGCGTAGTGGGGGCGCGGAATGAGCAGTTCTTC
-	-	TRBV4-3	TRBJ1-2	CASSQEEREGGYTF	TGCGCCAGCAGCCAAGAGGAGAGGGAGGGGGGCTACACCTTC
-	-	TRBV7-5	TRBJ2-2	CVRSLILWLAGGNTGELFF	TGTGTCAGAAGTCTTATATTGTGGCTAGCGGGAGGGAACACCGGGGAGCTGTTTTTT
-	TRBD1	TRBV10-3	TRBJ1-1	CAISEGGNTEAFF	TGTGCCATCAGTGAAGGGGGCAACACTGAAGCTTTCTTT
-	-	TRBV7-2	TRBJ2-7	CASIPRPGAPYEQYF	TGTGCCAGCATCCCGCGGCCAGGGGCTCCCTACGAGCAGTACTTC
-	-	TRBV6-5	TRBJ1-5	CASQPRGFGQPQHF	TGTGCCAGCCAACCTAGGGGGTTTGGTCAGCCCCAGCATTTT
-	-	TRBV7-9	TRBJ1-1	CSSRNTRTEAFF	TGTTCCAGCAGAAACACCAGGACTGAAGCTTTCTTT
-	TRBD1	TRBV7-2	TRBJ1-1	CASSLPPQGADTEAFF	TGTGCCAGCAGCTTACCCCCACAGGGGGCAGACACTGAAGCTTTCTTT
-	-	TRBV10-1	TRBJ2-1	CASSESRSGHNEQFF	TGCGCCAGCAGTGAGTCAAGGAGCGGGCACAATGAGCAGTTCTTC
-	TRBD2	TRBV11-2	TRBJ2-1	CASTRLAGGEQFF	TGTGCCAGCACCCGACTAGCGGGAGGTGAGCAGTTCTTC
few	-	TRBV6-5	TRBJ1-5	CASSARGNQPQHF	TGTGCCAGCAGCGCGCGGGGCAATCAGCCCCAGCATTTT
-	-	TRBV5-1	TRBJ1-4	CASSLAGTTNEKLFF	TGCGCCAGCAGCCTGGCGGGGACAACTAATGAAAAACTGTTTTTT
-	TRBD2	TRBV11-2	TRBJ2-5	CASIPLAGGETQYF	TGTGCCAGCATTCCTTTAGCGGGAGGAGAGACCCAGTACTTC
many	-	TRBV5-8	TRBJ2-4	CASSVGLAVAKNIQYF	TGTGCCAGCAGCGTTGGACTTGCCGTAGCCAAAAACATTCAGTACTTC